These T cell receptor beta chains were read from a single sample in a study of CD8 T cells in Susac syndrome. MiXCR, run by TCRdb on the immunoSEQ multiplex PCR reads, gives a single entry per CDR3 protein. The repertoire consists of 75,000 to 95,000 distinct CDR3 sequences, with around 93% occurring once and the leading ten covering roughly 0.46%. The sequenced material came from CD8+ T cells from PBMCs. Receptors originate from a human donor with Susac syndrome. CDR3s include the opening cysteine and the closing phenylalanine or tryptophan. A D gene is named only where the DNA matches it firmly. Rows may omit the clone size; those that give it use once, few, many or a size class.

TRBV15	NA	TRBJ2-7	NA	CATSRHRDTVFFYEQYF	TGTGCCACCAGCAGACACCGGGACACGGTGTTTTTCTACGAGCAGTACTTC
TRBV7-9	NA	TRBJ2-6	NA	CASSPPHPGANVLTF	TGTGCCAGCAGCCCCCCCCACCCTGGGGCCAACGTCCTGACTTTC
TRBV7-9	NA	TRBJ2-7	TRBD1	CASRPGQGTYEQYF	TGTGCCAGCAGACCGGGACAGGGGACCTACGAGCAGTACTTC
TRBV27	NA	TRBJ2-1	TRBD2	CASSTLAVAYNEQFF	TGTGCCAGCAGTACACTAGCGGTTGCCTACAATGAGCAGTTCTTC
TRBV15	NA	TRBJ2-2	TRBD2	CATSSTSGEEVGELFF	TGTGCCACCAGCAGTACCAGCGGGGAGGAGGTCGGGGAGCTGTTTTTT
TRBV5-6	NA	TRBJ1-2	NA	CASSLVGGTYGYTF	TGTGCCAGCAGCTTGGTTGGGGGGACCTATGGCTACACCTTC
TRBV13	NA	TRBJ2-3	TRBD1	CASSGLRDRESTDTQYF	TGTGCCAGCAGCGGACTCCGGGACAGGGAAAGCACAGATACGCAGTATTTT
TRBV9	NA	TRBJ1-2	TRBD1	CASSNWDRGYYGYTF	TGTGCCAGCAGCAACTGGGACAGGGGATACTATGGCTACACCTTC
TRBV20-1	NA	TRBJ2-7	TRBD1	CSAEDRVSYEQYF	TGCAGTGCTGAGGACAGGGTGTCCTACGAGCAGTACTTC
TRBV13	NA	TRBJ2-5	TRBD2	CASSRSGTREETQYF	TGTGCCAGCAGCCGGAGTGGGACTAGGGAAGAGACCCAGTACTTC
TRBV20-1	NA	TRBJ2-5	NA	CSARDLGETQYF	TGCAGTGCTAGAGATCTCGGGGAGACCCAGTACTTC
TRBV30	NA	TRBJ2-1	TRBD2	CAWKETSALDNEQFF	TGTGCCTGGAAGGAAACTAGCGCCCTAGACAATGAGCAGTTCTTC
TRBV7-8	once	TRBJ1-5	TRBD1	CASSLVRTGLVPQHF	TGTGCCAGCAGCTTAGTAAGGACAGGCTTGGTACCCCAGCATTTT
TRBV11-2	NA	TRBJ2-7	NA	CASSLVTGKPFYEQYF	TGTGCCAGCAGCTTAGTTACAGGCAAACCTTTCTACGAGCAGTACTTC
TRBV7-9	NA	TRBJ1-1	NA	CASSLSSTEAFF	TGTGCCAGCAGCTTATCAAGCACTGAAGCTTTCTTT
TRBV5-6	NA	TRBJ2-1	NA	CASSSGLTPGNEQFF	TGTGCCAGCAGCTCTGGACTGACCCCGGGGAATGAGCAGTTCTTC
TRBV5-6	NA	TRBJ1-1	TRBD1	CASSSNPTGVNTEAFF	TGTGCCAGCAGCTCAAATCCGACAGGGGTGAACACTGAAGCTTTCTTT
TRBV5-6	NA	TRBJ2-1	NA	CASSLGVAGQFF	TGTGCCAGCAGCTTGGGCGTCGCGGGGCAGTTCTTC